Shown below are 18 T cell receptor beta chains from a single sample sequenced in a study of blood T cell repertoires in COVID-19. Sequencing was performed with immunoSEQ multiplex PCR; in TCRdb, only in-frame clones are kept and a portion is missing. The sample lists roughly 280,000 clones, approximately 89% occurring once. Material: PBMCs or T cells enriched from blood (not recorded which). The receptors derive from a woman in her sixties or seventies who had recovered from COVID-19.

The chain joins TRBV29-1 to TRBJ2-7, with 7 bases identical to TRBD2. This CDR3 region has 13 residues. Trimming at V came to 4 bases and at J to 3 bases, leaving 6 bases not matched to a gene. Germline V gene data show CDR1 as SQVTM and CDR2 as ANQGSEA. The CDR3, as DNA: TGCAGCGTTGGAGGCGGGGGACTCTACGAGCAGTACTTC. This gives the protein CSVGGGGLYEQYF.

The chain employs TRBV28 and TRBJ2-2; D may be TRBD2 (6 bases). The CDR3 totals 11 residues. The V end was cut by 8 bases, the J end by 5 bases, with 6 bases between. CDR1 and CDR2 (germline): MDHEN, SYDVKM. For the CDR3, the DNA is TGTGCCAGCGCGGGGACCGGGGAGCTGTTTTTT. Its translation is CASAGTGELFF.

V usage is TRBV28 and J usage is TRBJ1-3; 9 bases are shared with TRBD1. The J segment lost 4 bases and the V segment lost 5 bases, leaving 0 bases of the junction unmatched. The germline V gene has CDR1 MDHEN and CDR2 SYDVKM. The CDR3 has 13 residues. The CDR3 DNA follows: TGTGCCAGCAGTGGACAGGGGGGAAACACCATATATTTT. Amino acids: CASSGQGGNTIYF. Drawing the rest from reference TRBV28 and TRBJ1-3, the complete variable domain is DVKVTQSSRYLVKRTGEKVFLECVQDMDHENMFWYRQDPGLGLRLIYFSYDVKMKEKGDIPEGYSVSREKKERFSLILESASTNQTSMYLCASSGQGGNTIYFGEGSWLTVV.

The CDR3 protein is CASSLGGQSTDTQYF. The CDR3 DNA sequence: TGCGCCAGCAGCTTGGGGGGGCAAAGCACAGATACGCAGTATTTT. This chain uses TRBV5-1 with TRBJ2-3; weak D call: TRBD1 (6 bases). This CDR3 has 15 residues. Germline V CDR1 and CDR2: SGHRS, YFSETQ. V dropped 0 bases and J dropped 0 bases, with 8 bases sitting between them.

V gene TRBV2 combines with J gene TRBJ1-5; D perhaps matches TRBD1 (6 bases). Trimming took off 4 bases at V and 2 bases at J, with 12 bases between the two ends. CDR1 is SNHLY, CDR2 FYNNEI, per germline. The CDR3 loop spans 15 amino acids. The CDR3 nucleotides are TGTGCCAGCAGTGGTCAGGGGTCACGCAATCAGCCCCAGCATTTT. Translating gives CASSGQGSRNQPQHF.

The chain joins TRBV9 to TRBJ1-1; 7 nucleotides line up with TRBD1. The CDR3 totals 14 residues. V dropped 3 bases and J dropped 3; count of bases not matched to a gene: 5. Germline lookup yields CDR1 SGDLS and CDR2 YYNGEE. The CDR3 DNA reads as TGTGCCAGCAGCGCACAGGGGCTGGACACTGAAGCTTTCTTT. It encodes CASSAQGLDTEAFF.

The chain links TRBV19 to TRBJ2-2, with D tentatively TRBD2 (5 bases). CDR3 length: 15 residues. V dropped 8 bases and J dropped 0 bases, with 13 bases sitting between them. The germline CDR1 and CDR2 sequences are LNHDA and SQIVND (reference sequence). The chain's CDR3 is CASQEVNANTGELFF. CDR3 sequence (DNA): TGTGCCAGTCAGGAGGTTAACGCGAACACCGGGGAGCTGTTTTTT.

The chain joins TRBV4-1 to TRBJ2-4, with a possible D match to TRBD1 (5 bases). The V gene's germline CDR1 is MGHRA and CDR2 YSYEKL. Trimming pared 1 base from V and 2 bases from J, leaving 9 bases between. The CDR3 is 15 residues long. This chain's CDR3 is CASSQARATKNIQYF. The CDR3 nucleotides read TGCGCCAGCAGCCAAGCCAGGGCCACCAAAAACATTCAGTACTTC.

The rearrangement links TRBV28 to TRBJ1-1; weak D call: TRBD1 (6 bases). Trimming shortened V by 5 bases and J by 1 base, and 20 bases separated the two germline ends. The CDR3 totals 17 residues. From germline, CDR1 is MDHEN and CDR2 SYDVKM. The CDR3 DNA reads as TGTGCCAGCAGTATTCCCAAATCCCAGGGGTGGAACACTGAAGCTTTCTTT. This gives the protein CASSIPKSQGWNTEAFF.

This chain links TRBV5-1 with TRBJ2-3, with D tentatively TRBD2 (6 bases). Trimming pared 0 bases from V and 0 bases from J, leaving 8 bases between. Germline V CDR1 and CDR2: SGHRS, YFSETQ. This CDR3 contains 15 residues. In DNA form, the CDR3 reads TGCGCCAGCAGCTTGGACGGGACTAGCACAGATACGCAGTATTTT. Encoded protein: CASSLDGTSTDTQYF.

The chain links TRBV11-3 to TRBJ1-3; TRBD1 aligns across 8 bases. Germline values: CDR1 SGHNT, CDR2 YENEEA. V lost 1 base to trimming and J lost 1 base; unmatched junction nucleotides: 0. The CDR3 spans 15 residues. DNA of the CDR3: TGTGCCAGCAGCTTAGGACAGGGGTCTGGAAACACCATATATTTT. It codes for CASSLGQGSGNTIYF.

The chain couples TRBV6-4 to TRBJ1-5; 9 nucleotides line up with TRBD1. This CDR3 comprises 17 residues. Germline assignment: CDR1 MRHNA and CDR2 SNTAGT. V shed 11 bases, J shed 1 base, and the junction held 15 bases outside the gene matches. The CDR3 protein is CASQRGQGFVSNQPQHF. CDR3 nucleotides: TGTGCCTCCCAAAGGGGACAGGGATTTGTAAGCAATCAGCCCCAGCATTTT.

The chain combines TRBV18 with TRBJ1-4, with a weak D call TRBD1 (5 bases). CDR3 length: 14 amino acids. Trimming cost V 2 bases and J 6 bases, with 10 bases left between them. The germline CDR1 and CDR2 sequences are KGHSH and LQKENI. The CDR3 nucleotides are TGTGCCAGCTCACCAGGGGCGTCGGATGAAAAACTGTTTTTT. Translated: CASSPGASDEKLFF.

V and J are TRBV7-9 and TRBJ2-7; D unresolved. The germline V gene has CDR1 SEHNR and CDR2 FQNEAQ (reference sequence). The V gene lost 5 bases and the J gene lost 1 base, with 12 bases spanning the gap. This CDR3 has 14 amino acids. The CDR3 sequence is CASSQSVSSYEQYF. CDR3 bases: TGTGCCAGCAGCCAGTCAGTTTCGTCCTACGAGCAGTACTTC.

V gene TRBV3-1 (or the pseudogene TRBV3-2) combines with J gene TRBJ1-4; 9 positions agree with TRBD1. The CDR3 loop spans 16 amino acids. Looked up from germline, CDR1 is LGHDT and CDR2 is YNNKEL (reference sequence). V lost 4 bases to trimming and J lost 5 bases; unmatched junction nucleotides: 8. DNA for the CDR3: TGTGCCAGCAGCCCGACGGGACAGGGATCCAATGAAAAACTGTTTTTT. Its translation: CASSPTGQGSNEKLFF.

The chain links TRBV28 to TRBJ1-4; D remains unclear. Germline V gene lookup returns CDR1 MDHEN and CDR2 SYDVKM. This CDR3 has 15 amino acids. The V and J ends lost 3 bases and 8 bases respectively, with 16 bases between them. CDR3 region: CASSFLDGGGEKLFF. Here the CDR3 DNA reads TGTGCCAGCAGTTTCCTCGACGGAGGAGGGGAAAAACTGTTTTTT.

The chain uses TRBV6-5 and TRBJ1-2, with D unresolved. The CDR3 has 13 residues. CDR1 is MNHEY and CDR2 is SVGAGI in the germline V gene. The germline V and J ends were trimmed by 2 bases and 0 bases, with 4 bases remaining between them. The CDR3 here is CASSYAANYGYTF. The CDR3 nucleotides read TGTGCCAGCAGTTACGCGGCTAACTATGGCTACACCTTC.

The chain employs TRBV19 and TRBJ2-7, with a possible D match to TRBD2 (6 bases). CDR1 LNHDA and CDR2 SQIVND come from the germline V gene (reference sequence). The V end lost 0 bases, the J end lost 3 bases, and 15 bases lay between the germline ends. CDR3 length equals 16 residues. For the CDR3, the DNA is TGTGCCAGTAGTATAGATCTGGGTGGTAGCGGCTACGAGCAGTACTTC. Protein: CASSIDLGGSGYEQYF.